The subject of this entry is one T cell receptor beta chain. The CDR3 extends over 14 amino acids. V was trimmed by 0 bases and J by 7 bases, leaving 10 bases between them. Germline V gives CDR1 KGHSH, CDR2 LQKENI. This entry belongs to a study of T-cell reconstitution after alpha-beta-depleted transplantation in children. Preparation of the TCRbeta library was carried out with unique molecular identifiers. Each CDR3 protein is one row after TCRdb ran MiXCR on the PCR reads. There are hundreds of thousands of distinct CDR3 sequences in the sample; 15% to 20% occur only once, and approximately 1% lies in the top ten.

The material sequenced was PBMCs from the stem cell graft donor, taken from the stem cell graft. V and J are TRBV18 and TRBJ2-1; D not resolved. This TCR came from a human donor who donated a stem cell graft to a child with acute myeloid leukemia. The CDR3 DNA reads as TGTGCCAGCTCACCACCGGTAGAATCGAATGAGCAGTTCTTC. Protein product: CASSPPVESNEQFF.